Listed here are 15 T cell receptor beta chains from one sample, sequenced in a study of long-term antiretroviral therapy in people with HIV. The run of the v3.0 immunoSEQ assay was at survey level. Measured with immunoSEQ multiplex PCR; TCRdb has only the in-frame clones, and not every one. Found here are 35,000 to 45,000 clones, 94% of them singletons; the top ten hold 3.6%. The specimen was unsorted PBMCs, collected 4.1 years after starting antiretroviral therapy. These receptor sequences come from a woman aged 45-59 years with HIV.

V and J are TRBV10-2 and TRBJ2-5; D might be TRBD1 (5 bases). In germline, CDR1 is WSHSY, CDR2 SAAADI. Trimming removed 3 bases from V and 4 bases from J, with 9 bases in between. The CDR3 has 13 residues. The CDR3 region is CASSDRGTETQYF. For the CDR3, the DNA is TGCGCCAGCAGTGATAGGGGTACAGAGACCCAGTACTTC.

The chain couples TRBV4-2 to TRBJ1-4; D possibly corresponds to TRBD1 (5 bases). With 4 bases removed from V and 8 bases from J, the gap between germline ends came to 14 bases. This CDR3 is 14 amino acids long. CDR1 and CDR2 from the germline V gene are LGHNA and YNFKEQ. CDR3 amino acids: CASSPGGVEEKLFF. DNA of the CDR3: TGTGCCAGCAGCCCCGGAGGGGTCGAGGAAAAACTGTTTTTT.

The V and J genes are TRBV30 and TRBJ2-2; 11 nucleotides match TRBD1. CDR1 is GTSNPN and CDR2 is SVGIG in the germline V gene (reference sequence). The CDR3 loop spans 17 amino acids. V trimming: 5 bases; J trimming: 5 bases; junction bases outside the gene matches: 13. CDR3 in DNA: TGTGCCTGGGGGGGGCAGGGACAGGGGGTCCGAACCGGGGAGCTGTTTTTT. It encodes CAWGGQGQGVRTGELFF.

The V and J genes are TRBV5-5 and TRBJ1-2; 10 bases map to TRBD1. Germline assignment: CDR1 SGHKS and CDR2 YYEKEE (reference sequence). CDR3 length: 13 amino acids. V lost 4 bases to trimming and J lost 5 bases; unmatched junction nucleotides: 2. CDR3 coding DNA: TGTGCCAGCAGCGGGACAGGGGAATATGGCTACACCTTC. Its translation is CASSGTGEYGYTF.

V and J are TRBV4-2 and TRBJ1-2; 8 bases line up with TRBD1. The CDR3 sequence is 15 residues long. The trim removed 3 bases at V and 4 bases at J, leaving 7 bases unmatched. Germline V gene lookup returns CDR1 LGHNA and CDR2 YNFKEQ. The CDR3 sequence is CASSHTGQGTYGYTF. The CDR3 DNA follows: TGTGCCAGCAGCCACACCGGACAGGGAACCTATGGCTACACCTTC.

This chain connects TRBV5-1 to TRBJ2-7; TRBD1 matches at 9 bases. The V segment lost 5 bases and the J segment 4 bases; nucleotides outside the gene matches: 10. Germline assignment: CDR1 SGHRS and CDR2 YFSETQ. The length of the CDR3 is 15 residues. The CDR3 sequence: CASRYITGGDYEQYF. For the CDR3, the DNA is TGCGCCAGCAGATATATTACAGGGGGCGATTACGAGCAGTACTTC.

This clone was observed once. V and J are TRBV4-2 and TRBJ2-3; 9 bases fit TRBD2. CDR1 is LGHNA and CDR2 is YNFKEQ in the germline V gene. V lost 1 base and J lost 3; bases outside the gene matches: 8. The CDR3 is 17 residues long. The CDR3 coding sequence is TGTGCCAGCAGCCAAGGGGGCGGGGGGGCGGAGACAGATACGCAGTATTTT. Translating it yields CASSQGGGGAETDTQYF.

V gene TRBV19 combines with J gene TRBJ1-2; unclear D gene. The V and J ends lost 3 bases and 7 bases respectively, with 15 bases between them. CDR3 length: 14 residues. CDR1 LNHDA and CDR2 SQIVND come from the germline V gene (reference sequence). CDR3 in amino acids: CASSMVSKGSGYTF. In nucleotides, the CDR3 is TGTGCCAGTAGTATGGTATCCAAGGGTTCTGGCTACACCTTC.

This clone was observed once. The chain is built from TRBV5-4 and TRBJ2-3; 8 bases are a match to TRBD1. The trim removed 4 bases at V and 1 base at J, leaving 8 bases unmatched. The CDR3 length is 16 residues. Looked up from germline, CDR1 is SGHNT and CDR2 is YYREEE (reference sequence). CDR3 coding DNA: TGTGCCAGCAGCGGCTACAGGGGGGTGGGCACAGATACGCAGTATTTT. Residues: CASSGYRGVGTDTQYF.

The chain has TRBV7-9 and TRBJ2-4; 7 nucleotides match TRBD2. Germline values: CDR1 SEHNR, CDR2 FQNEAQ (reference sequence). The CDR3 runs to 18 residues. The J segment lost 1 base and the V segment lost 8 bases, leaving 17 bases of the junction unmatched. The CDR3 reads CASPLTPRGVVAKNIQYF. The CDR3 DNA reads as TGTGCCAGCCCCCTTACCCCCCGGGGGGTGGTGGCCAAAAACATTCAGTACTTC.

This chain uses TRBV5-4 with TRBJ2-4; D remains ambiguous. The V end lost 0 bases, the J end lost 2 bases, and 9 bases lay between the germline ends. Per germline, CDR1 SGHNT and CDR2 YYREEE (reference sequence). This CDR3 is 15 amino acids long. CDR3 nucleotide sequence: TGTGCCAGCAGCTTGGCTGGGATTCCCAAAAACATTCAGTACTTC. Translation gives CASSLAGIPKNIQYF.

The chain joins TRBV5-5 to TRBJ1-2, with D perhaps TRBD1 (5 bases). Between the trimmed V and J ends, which lost 0 bases and 0 bases, there was a span of 9 bases. Germline CDR1 reads SGHKS; CDR2 reads YYEKEE (reference sequence). The CDR3 is 15 residues long. In DNA form, the CDR3 reads TGTGCCAGCAGCTTGGCAGGGATGACTAACTATGGCTACACCTTC. Encoded protein: CASSLAGMTNYGYTF.

This sequence joins TRBV7-9 and TRBJ2-3, with D perhaps matching TRBD1 (5 bases). This CDR3 has 12 residues. V was trimmed by 1 base and J by 10 bases, leaving 9 bases between them. Germline V gene data show CDR1 as SEHNR and CDR2 as FQNEAQ (reference sequence). This CDR3 reads CASSLGPRAQYF. CDR3 nucleotide sequence: TGTGCCAGCAGCTTAGGCCCCAGGGCGCAGTATTTT.

V gene TRBV30 combines with J gene TRBJ1-6; D gene uncertain. Germline V gives CDR1 GTSNPN, CDR2 SVGIG (reference sequence). The CDR3 sequence is 15 residues long. The V and J ends lost 1 base and 5 bases respectively, with 12 bases between them. For the CDR3, the DNA is TGTGCCTGGAGTGCCTGGGAGTCGGATAATTCACCCCTCCACTTT. Translated: CAWSAWESDNSPLHF. Based on the CDR3 plus reference TRBV30 and TRBJ1-6, the full variable domain is SQTIHQWPATLVQPVGSPLSLECTVEGTSNPNLYWYRQAAGRGLQLLFYSVGIGQISSEVPQNLSASRPQDRQFILSSKKLLLSDSGFYLCAWSAWESDNSPLHFGNGTRLTVT.

V and J are TRBV4-3 and TRBJ2-5, with TRBD2 matching over 8 bases. The CDR3 extends over 17 amino acids. V shed 0 bases, J shed 4 bases, and the junction held 10 bases outside the gene matches. CDR1 is LGHNA and CDR2 is YSLEER in the germline V gene. The CDR3 DNA follows: TGCGCCAGCAGCCAAGACGCCCAGCGGGGGTTAGGAGAGACCCAGTACTTC. Encoded protein: CASSQDAQRGLGETQYF.